The entry below describes one T cell receptor beta chain. Its recognized antigen is unknown. The sample holds no much larger clone one base away, and base qualities are not on file. This specimen belongs to a study of CD8 T cells in ankylosing spondylitis (dated by TCRdb to 2017 to 2019). For the study in its entirety: To find TCR variants linked to disease, the study profiled T cell receptor beta repertoires in ankylosing spondylitis patients and healthy donors. Peripheral blood was sampled, and synovial fluid was additionally collected from ankylosing spondylitis patients. The full study cohort was made up of about two dozen ankylosing spondylitis patients and about a hundred healthy donors.

The trim is 1 base for V and 5 bases for J, with a gap of 12 bases between the germline ends. CDR1 and CDR2 were assigned from the germline V gene as KGHSH and LQKENI. The CDR3 starts with the cysteine, ends with the phenylalanine, and has 15 residues. Just the 45-base CDR3 DNA is kept, in frame starting at base 1. General findings and caveats noted by the study authors: Blood from ankylosing spondylitis patients appeared to be characterized by a TCR beta motif composed of 7 to 9 highly homologous amino acid variants. The disease-linked clones were reported as significantly enriched in matched synovial fluid samples from ankylosing spondylitis patients. Some TCR beta motif variants had previously been reported in synovial fluid and blood of reactive arthritis patients, which suggested common disease-initiation mechanisms. The disease-linked clones showed a CD8+ phenotype and occurred at relatively low frequencies in peripheral blood.

The instrument given in TCRdb is Illumina HiSeq 2500. TCR beta libraries were prepared by quantitative 5'-RACE with molecular barcodes. Per the original workflow: A new computational method based on a probabilistic model of VDJ rearrangement was used to identify disease-linked TCR variants. In TCRdb, the public reads were trimmed at Q25 with fastp and aligned with MiXCR, with productive beta chains retained. One record per CDR3 amino acid sequence lists the most common genes and DNA. The V and J calls, along with clone size, are taken from TCRdb and not from the paper's own processing. The sample has around 770,000 distinct CDR3 sequences on record, about 11% of them singletons. Approximately 0.51% of the sample is taken by the ten largest.

The chain is encoded by TRBV18 joined to TRBJ2-1; the D segment could be TRBD1, given 6 matching bases. The sample consisted of blood, either unsorted or a sorted T cell fraction (not recorded which). This clonotype originated in a male donor with ankylosing spondylitis. The CDR3: CASSPRQGIDNEQFF. The bases read TGTGCCAGCTCACCACGCCAGGGGATCGACAATGAGCAGTTCTTC.